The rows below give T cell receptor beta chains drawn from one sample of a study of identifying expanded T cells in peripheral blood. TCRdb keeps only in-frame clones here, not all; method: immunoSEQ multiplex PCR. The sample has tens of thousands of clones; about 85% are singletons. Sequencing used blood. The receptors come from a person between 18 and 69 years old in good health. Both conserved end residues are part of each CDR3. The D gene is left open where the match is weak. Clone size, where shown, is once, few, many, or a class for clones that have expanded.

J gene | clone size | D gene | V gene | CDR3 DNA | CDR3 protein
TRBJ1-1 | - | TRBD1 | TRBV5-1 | TGCGCCAGCAGCTTGTTGACAGGGGGCTCCAGCACTGAAGCTTTCTTT | CASSLLTGGSSTEAFF
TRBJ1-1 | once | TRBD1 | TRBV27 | TGTGCCAGCAGTTTTAGGGGGCTGGGGACTGAAGCTTTCTTT | CASSFRGLGTEAFF
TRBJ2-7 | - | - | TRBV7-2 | TGTGCCAGCAGCCCCCCAAAACTTGGCGGGCGAATGTACGAGCAGTACTTC | CASSPPKLGGRMYEQYF
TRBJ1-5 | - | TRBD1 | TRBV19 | TGTGCCAGTATTCCAACAGGGGTAAACCAGCCCCAGCATTTT | CASIPTGVNQPQHF
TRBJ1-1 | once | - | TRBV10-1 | TGCGCCACCCAAGACCAGATGAACACTGAAGCTTTCTTT | CATQDQMNTEAFF
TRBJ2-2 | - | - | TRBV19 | TGTGCCAGTAGTAAGACAAATGGAAACACCGGGGAGCTGTTTTTT | CASSKTNGNTGELFF
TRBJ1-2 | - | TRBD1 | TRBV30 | TGTGCCTGGAGGACAGGGTATGGCTACACCTTC | CAWRTGYGYTF
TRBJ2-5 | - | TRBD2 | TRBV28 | TGTGCCAGCAGTTTTAGAGCGGGGGGGACAGAGACCCAGTACTTC | CASSFRAGGTETQYF
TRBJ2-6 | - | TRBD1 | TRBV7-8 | TGTGCCAGCAGCTTAACAGGGGGCGCGGCTGGGGCCAACGTCCTGACTTTC | CASSLTGGAAGANVLTF
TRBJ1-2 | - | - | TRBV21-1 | TGTGCCAGCAGCAAACAAGTTGGCAGCCCTAACTATGGCTACACCTTC | CASSKQVGSPNYGYTF
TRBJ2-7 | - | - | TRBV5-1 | TGCGCCAGCAGTCGAGTCACAGGGAACTACGAGCAGTACTTC | CASSRVTGNYEQYF
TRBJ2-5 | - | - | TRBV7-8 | TGTGCCAGCAGCCCATCCGGATGGGGGTCCCGAGAGACCCAGTACTTC | CASSPSGWGSRETQYF
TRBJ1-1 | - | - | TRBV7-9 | TGTGCCAGCAGCTTAGGGGCAGCCCTTGAAGCTTTCTTT | CASSLGAALEAFF
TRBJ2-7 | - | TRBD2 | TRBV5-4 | TGTGCCAGCAGCTGGACGGCGAACGGGAGGCCAAGGGAGCAGTACTTC | CASSWTANGRPREQYF
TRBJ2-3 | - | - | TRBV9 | TGTGCCAGCAGTCCAGATTTCGGAGGGAGGATGTCGGAGGATACGCAGTATTTT | CASSPDFGGRMSEDTQYF
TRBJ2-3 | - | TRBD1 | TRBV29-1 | TGCAGCGTAAGACAGGGGCCAGATACGCAGTATTTT | CSVRQGPDTQYF
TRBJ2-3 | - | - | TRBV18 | TGTGCCAGCTCACCATCCTCCAGGGACCTCTCGGATACGCAGTATTTT | CASSPSSRDLSDTQYF
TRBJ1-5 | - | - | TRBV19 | TGTGCCAGTGAGAGGCTGAGGGGAAGTGGCAATCAGCCCCAGCATTTT | CASERLRGSGNQPQHF
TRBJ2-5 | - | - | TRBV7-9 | TGTGCCAGCATTAAAGGAACCCAAGAGACCCAGTACTTC | CASIKGTQETQYF